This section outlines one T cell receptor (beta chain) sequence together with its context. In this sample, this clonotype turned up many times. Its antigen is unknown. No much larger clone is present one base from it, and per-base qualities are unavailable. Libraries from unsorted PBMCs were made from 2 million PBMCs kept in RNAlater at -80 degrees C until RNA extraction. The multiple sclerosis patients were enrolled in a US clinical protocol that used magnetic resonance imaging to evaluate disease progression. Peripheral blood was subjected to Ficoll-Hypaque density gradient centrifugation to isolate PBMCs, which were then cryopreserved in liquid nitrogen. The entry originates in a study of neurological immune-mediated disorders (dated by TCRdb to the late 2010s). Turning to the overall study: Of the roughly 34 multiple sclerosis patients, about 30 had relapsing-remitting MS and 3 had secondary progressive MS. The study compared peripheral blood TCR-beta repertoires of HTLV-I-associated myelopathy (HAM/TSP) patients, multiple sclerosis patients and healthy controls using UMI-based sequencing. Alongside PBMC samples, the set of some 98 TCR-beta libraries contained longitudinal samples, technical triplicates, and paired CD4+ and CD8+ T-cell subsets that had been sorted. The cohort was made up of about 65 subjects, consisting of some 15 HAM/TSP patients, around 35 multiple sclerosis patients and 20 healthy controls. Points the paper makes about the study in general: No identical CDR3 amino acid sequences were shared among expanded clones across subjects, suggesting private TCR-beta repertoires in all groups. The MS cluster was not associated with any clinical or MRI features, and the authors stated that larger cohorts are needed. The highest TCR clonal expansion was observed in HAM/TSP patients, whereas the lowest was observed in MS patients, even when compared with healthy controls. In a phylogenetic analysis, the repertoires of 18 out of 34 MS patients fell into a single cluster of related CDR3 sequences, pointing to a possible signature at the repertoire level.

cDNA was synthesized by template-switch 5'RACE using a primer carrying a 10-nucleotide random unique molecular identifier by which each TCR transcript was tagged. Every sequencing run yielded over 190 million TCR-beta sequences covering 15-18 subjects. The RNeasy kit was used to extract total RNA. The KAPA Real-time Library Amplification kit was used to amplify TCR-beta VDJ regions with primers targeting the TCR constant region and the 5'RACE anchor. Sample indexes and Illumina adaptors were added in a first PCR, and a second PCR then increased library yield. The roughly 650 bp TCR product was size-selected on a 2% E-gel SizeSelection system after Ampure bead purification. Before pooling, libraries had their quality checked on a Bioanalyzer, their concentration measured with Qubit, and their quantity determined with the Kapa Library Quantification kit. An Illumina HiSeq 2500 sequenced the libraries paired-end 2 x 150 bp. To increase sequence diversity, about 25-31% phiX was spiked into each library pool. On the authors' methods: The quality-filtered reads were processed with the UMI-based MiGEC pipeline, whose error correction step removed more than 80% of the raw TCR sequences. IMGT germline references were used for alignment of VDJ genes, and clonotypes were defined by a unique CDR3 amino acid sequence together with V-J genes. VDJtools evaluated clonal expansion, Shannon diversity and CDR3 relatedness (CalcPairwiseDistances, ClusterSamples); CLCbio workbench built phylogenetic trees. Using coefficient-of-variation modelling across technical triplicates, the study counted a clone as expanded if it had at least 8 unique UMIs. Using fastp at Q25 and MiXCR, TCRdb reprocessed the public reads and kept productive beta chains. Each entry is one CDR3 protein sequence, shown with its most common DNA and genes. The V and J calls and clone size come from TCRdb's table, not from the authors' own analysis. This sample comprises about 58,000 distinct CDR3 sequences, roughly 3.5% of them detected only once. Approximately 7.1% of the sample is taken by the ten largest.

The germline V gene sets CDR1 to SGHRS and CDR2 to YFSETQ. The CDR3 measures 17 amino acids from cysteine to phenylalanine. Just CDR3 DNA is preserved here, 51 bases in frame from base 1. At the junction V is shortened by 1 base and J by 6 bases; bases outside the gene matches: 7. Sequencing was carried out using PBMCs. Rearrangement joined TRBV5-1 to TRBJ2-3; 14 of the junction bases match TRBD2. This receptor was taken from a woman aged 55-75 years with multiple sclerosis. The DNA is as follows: TGCGCCAGCAGCTTGTCGACTAGCGGGAGGGCGATGGATACGCAGTATTTT. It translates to CASSLSTSGRAMDTQYF.